The 19 T cell receptor beta chains below all came from one sample that was sequenced in a study of blood T cell repertoires in COVID-19. Libraries were prepared by immunoSEQ multiplex PCR; TCRdb keeps only in-frame clonotypes and omits some of them. This sample has more than 70,000 clones, with 80% to 90% found just once. The sample taken for sequencing was peripheral blood. The receptors stem from a man aged 50 to 60 with acute or convalescent COVID-19.

CDR3 sequence reads: CASSPRTSNEQFF. The CDR3 bases are TGTGCCAGCAGCCCCCGGACTAGTAATGAGCAGTTCTTC. The V call is TRBV14, the J call TRBJ2-1; TRBD2 agrees at 7 bases. V lost 4 bases to trimming and J lost 7 bases; unmatched junction nucleotides: 4. The CDR3 consists of 13 residues. Germline CDR1 is SGHDN and CDR2 is FVKESK. The entire variable domain, with the rest obtained from reference TRBV14 and TRBJ2-1, is as follows: EAGVTQFPSHSVIEKGQTVTLRCDPISGHDNLYWYRRVMGKEIKFLLHFVKESKQDESGMPNNRFLAERTGGTYSTLKVQPAELEDSGVYFCASSPRTSNEQFFGPGTRLTVL.

This chain uses TRBV7-2 with TRBJ2-6, with 9 bases identical to TRBD2. Germline CDR1 SGHTA, CDR2 FQGNSA. The CDR3 has 16 residues. V shed 5 bases, J shed 3 bases, and the junction held 5 bases outside the gene matches. Here the CDR3 DNA reads TGTGCCAGCAGCCCGACTAGCGGTGGTGGGGCCAACGTCCTGACTTTC. It yields the protein CASSPTSGGGANVLTF.

The chain is built from TRBV29-1 and TRBJ2-2; 7 positions agree with TRBD1. The CDR3 extends over 14 amino acids. J gave up 7 bases and V 4 bases, and 9 bases lay outside the gene matches. The germline V gene encodes CDR1 SQVTM and CDR2 ANQGSEA. In DNA form, the CDR3 reads TGCAGCGTTGGACAGGGAATAAGGAACGGGGAGCTGTTTTTT. Its translation is CSVGQGIRNGELFF.

The CDR3 region has the DNA TGTGCCATCGGACAGAGTATGAACACTGAAGCTTTCTTT. It translates to CAIGQSMNTEAFF. This chain joins TRBV10-3 and TRBJ1-1; tentatively, D is TRBD1 (6 bases). In germline, CDR1 is ENHRY, CDR2 SYGVKD. V dropped 8 bases and J dropped 0 bases, with 10 bases sitting between them. The CDR3 extends over 13 amino acids.

The count of this clone is one. This chain links TRBV2 with TRBJ2-7; 9 bases are shared with TRBD1. CDR3 length: 16 amino acids. The V and J ends lost 8 bases and 2 bases, in that order; junction bases with no gene match: 13. Per germline, CDR1 SNHLY and CDR2 FYNNEI. The CDR3 protein is CASGSRTGAATYEQYF. For the CDR3, the DNA is TGTGCCAGCGGATCGAGGACAGGGGCCGCGACCTACGAGCAGTACTTC.

This chain links TRBV27 with TRBJ2-5; tentative D call: TRBD1 (6 bases). Germline CDR1 reads MNHEY; CDR2 reads SMNVEV (reference sequence). The CDR3 consists of 13 residues. Trimming took 4 bases from V and 1 from J, leaving 7 bases between them. DNA of the CDR3: TGTGCCAGCAGTTGGACAGCCCAAGAGACCCAGTACTTC. Translation gives CASSWTAQETQYF.

The chain couples TRBV5-1 to TRBJ2-1; D is perhaps TRBD1 (6 bases). Between the trimmed V and J ends, which lost 1 base and 8 bases, there was a span of 10 bases. In germline, CDR1 is SGHRS, CDR2 YFSETQ. The CDR3 is 13 residues long. The CDR3 nucleotides are TGCGCCAGCAGCTTGTACAGGGACGATGAGCAGTTCTTC. This gives the protein CASSLYRDDEQFF.

The V call is TRBV5-1, the J call TRBJ2-1; the match to TRBD1 covers 8 bases. V was clipped by 0 bases and J by 4 bases; unmatched bases: 3. The V gene's germline CDR1 is SGHRS and CDR2 YFSETQ. The CDR3 loop spans 15 amino acids. CDR3 protein: CASSLDGDRYNEQFF. The DNA for the CDR3 is TGCGCCAGCAGCTTGGATGGGGACAGGTACAATGAGCAGTTCTTC. Together with reference TRBV5-1 and TRBJ2-1, the CDR3 gives the full variable domain: KAGVTQTPRYLIKTRGQQVTLSCSPISGHRSVSWYQQTPGQGLQFLFEYFSETQRNKGNFPGRFSGRQFSNSRSEMNVSTLELGDSALYLCASSLDGDRYNEQFFGPGTRLTVL.

The V call is TRBV28, the J call TRBJ1-5; the match to TRBD1 covers 7 bases. Trimming cost V 4 bases and J 7 bases; bases outside gene matches: 10. In germline, CDR1 is MDHEN, CDR2 SYDVKM. The length of the CDR3 is 15 residues. The CDR3 nucleotides read TGTGCCAGCAGTTCCGCTACAGGGGCGCGCCAGCCCCAGCATTTT. Encoded protein: CASSSATGARQPQHF.

This chain connects TRBV30 to TRBJ2-5, with D maybe TRBD1 (5 bases). The length of the CDR3 is 14 residues. V lost 0 bases to trimming and J lost 2 bases, with 10 bases between them. In germline, CDR1 is GTSNPN, CDR2 SVGIG (reference sequence). The CDR3, as DNA: TGTGCCTGGAGTGTTGGGGCCTCACAAGAGACCCAGTACTTC. As protein: CAWSVGASQETQYF.

The V and J genes are TRBV9 and TRBJ1-1; a possible D gene is TRBD1 (5 bases). Germline V lookup: CDR1 SGDLS, CDR2 YYNGEE. The CDR3 length is 13 residues. V gave up 4 bases and J gave up 3 bases, with 10 bases separating them. CDR3 DNA: TGTGCCAGCAGCTTCAGGGAGGACACTGAAGCTTTCTTT. Translating gives CASSFREDTEAFF. Combining the CDR3 with reference TRBV9 and TRBJ1-1 gives the whole variable domain DSGVTQTPKHLITATGQRVTLRCSPRSGDLSVYWYQQSLDQGLQFLIQYYNGEERAKGNILERFSAQQFPDLHSELNLSSLELGDSALYFCASSFREDTEAFFGQGTRLTVV.

This chain joins TRBV12-3 or TRBV12-4 and TRBJ1-2; D gene ambiguous. V was shortened by 4 bases and J by 7 bases, with 13 bases between the two germline ends. CDR3 size: 13 residues. The CDR3 reads CASSSRAGSGYTF. Here the CDR3 DNA reads TGTGCCAGCAGTTCGAGGGCGGGGAGTGGCTACACCTTC.

The chain is built from TRBV9 and TRBJ1-3, with D unclear. The germline V gene encodes CDR1 SGDLS and CDR2 YYNGEE. Trimming shortened V by 4 bases and J by 1 base, and 18 bases separated the two germline ends. CDR3 length equals 17 residues. CDR3: CASSPRHGTASGNTIYF. The CDR3, as DNA: TGTGCCAGCAGCCCACGACACGGTACTGCATCTGGAAACACCATATATTTT. The full variable domain, in which reference TRBV9 and TRBJ1-3 provide the parts outside the CDR3, is DSGVTQTPKHLITATGQRVTLRCSPRSGDLSVYWYQQSLDQGLQFLIQYYNGEERAKGNILERFSAQQFPDLHSELNLSSLELGDSALYFCASSPRHGTASGNTIYFGEGSWLTVV.

The J gene is TRBJ1-1, the V gene TRBV19, with D possibly TRBD1 on 6 matching bases. CDR1 LNHDA and CDR2 SQIVND come from the germline V gene (reference sequence). Trimming removed 4 bases at V and 0 bases at J, with 12 bases between. The CDR3 has 15 amino acids. CDR3 region: CASSTLHRVNTEAFF. The CDR3, as DNA: TGTGCCAGTAGTACCCTCCACAGGGTGAACACTGAAGCTTTCTTT.

The chain links TRBV5-4 to TRBJ2-5; possible D gene TRBD2, 5 bases. CDR1 SGHNT and CDR2 YYREEE come from the germline V gene (reference sequence). There are 12 residues in the CDR3. Deletions cut 5 bases from V and 5 bases from J, with 10 bases between. CDR3 coding DNA: TGTGCCAGCAGTACGACGGGGGAGACCCAGTACTTC. This translates into CASSTTGETQYF.

The chain uses TRBV6-5 and TRBJ1-6; D unresolved. Trimming pared 0 bases from V and 5 bases from J, leaving 8 bases between. The CDR3 sequence is 15 residues long. Germline CDR1 MNHEY, CDR2 SVGAGI. CDR3 coding DNA: TGTGCCAGCAGTTACTCGGAGTGGGATAATTCACCCCTCCACTTT. Encoded protein: CASSYSEWDNSPLHF.

The rearrangement joins TRBV25-1 to TRBJ2-1; TRBD2 is a possible D gene (6 bases). Trimming removed 6 bases from V and 7 bases from J, with 13 bases in between. Germline V gene lookup returns CDR1 MGHDK and CDR2 SYGVNS. CDR3 length equals 13 residues. This CDR3 is CASSRDFRNEQFF. CDR3 DNA sequence: TGTGCCAGCAGCCGGGACTTCCGTAATGAGCAGTTCTTC.

This rearrangement joins TRBV5-1 to TRBJ2-1, with TRBD1 matching 10 bases. J was trimmed by 6 bases and V by 5 bases; bases with no gene match: 8. This CDR3 is built from 15 residues. Germline lookup yields CDR1 SGHRS and CDR2 YFSETQ. The CDR3 DNA follows: TGCGCCAGCAGAGGAGGGACAGGGGTGAGCAATGAGCAGTTCTTC. Its translation: CASRGGTGVSNEQFF.

This clone was observed a single time. The V gene is TRBV29-1, the J gene TRBJ1-2; the D gene is possibly TRBD1 (5 bases). Germline V gene data show CDR1 as SQVTM and CDR2 as ANQGSEA. Trimming shortened V by 0 bases and J by 6 bases, and 17 bases separated the two germline ends. CDR3 size: 15 residues. Written as DNA, the CDR3 is TGCAGCGTTGAAGATCCGGCAGGGTACCTTCATGGCTACACCTTC. Translated: CSVEDPAGYLHGYTF.